This T cell receptor (beta chain) was profiled in a study of blood T cells in healthy people across ages. Study-wide points: Long-lived donors had more naive CD4+ cells and higher diversity than aged donors.

The CDR3 has 16 amino acids. The V and J ends lost 3 bases and 7 bases respectively, with 18 bases between them. Alongside a J-beta primer mix, a sample-barcoded 5' primer served in a second PCR lasting about 7 to 12 cycles. Every cDNA was tagged by a template-switch adaptor with 12 random nucleotides. TCRdb reanalysed the 5' RACE reads using MiXCR and keeps one entry per CDR3 protein. Found here are 710,000 or so distinct CDR3 sequences, 32% of them singletons; the top ten hold just over 15%. This clonotype was counted a few times. Its antigen is as yet unknown. The receptor was derived from a woman at least 80 years old in good health. This sequence joins TRBV12-3 or TRBV12-4 and TRBJ2-2; D might be TRBD1 or TRBD2, each matching 6 bases. The source material was blood. The CDR3 loop is CASSLNNPGAGGELFF. DNA of the CDR3: TGTGCCAGCAGTTTGAATAACCCGGGGGCCGGCGGGGAGCTGTTTTTT.